The 19 T cell receptor beta chains presented below share a single source sample, sequenced in a study of human T cells and chemical hapten exposure. A single record per CDR3 protein comes from TCRdb applying MiXCR to the RACE reads. The data hold approximately 400,000 distinct CDR3 sequences, with more than 4.5% observed a single time. Time point reported: patch test 1, 2 weeks after DPC sensitization. Treatment denoted: therapeutic diphenylcyclopropenone sensitization with weekly scalp DPC. The sample in question was whole blood, obtained in connection with sensitization to the hapten diphenylcyclopropenone (DPC). These receptors were collected from a woman in her 50s with alopecia areata. Some clones in this sample may be carry-over from other donors' samples.

This clonotype was seen ten or more times. This sequence joins TRBV7-8 and TRBJ2-5; a weak D match, TRBD1 (6 bases). V was clipped by 1 base and J by 4 bases, with 16 bases between them. CDR1 and CDR2 from the germline V gene are SGHVS and FQNEAQ. The CDR3 is made up of 16 amino acids. The CDR3 sequence: CASSLEAGVLGETQYF. CDR3 coding DNA: TGTGCCAGCAGCTTAGAGGCAGGGGTTTTGGGAGAGACCCAGTACTTC.

The V gene is TRBV7-2, the J gene TRBJ2-7; 7 bases map to TRBD1. The V gene end was trimmed by 6 bases and the J gene end by 1 base; junction bases not matched to a gene: 9. The CDR3 sequence is 15 residues long. Germline CDR1 SGHTA, CDR2 FQGNSA. CDR3 in DNA: TGTGCCAGCAGGCCCCCGGACAGGAGTTCCTACGAGCAGTACTTC. As protein: CASRPPDRSSYEQYF.

This clonotype was observed many times. This chain joins TRBV20-1 and TRBJ2-7; perhaps TRBD2 as D (6 bases). Looked up from germline, CDR1 is DFQATT and CDR2 is SNEGSKA (reference sequence). Deletions cut 8 bases from V and 1 base from J, with 18 bases between. This CDR3 spans 14 amino acids. CDR3 protein: CSTPTGLRSYEQYF. CDR3 nucleotide sequence: TGCAGTACCCCGACGGGACTCCGATCCTACGAGCAGTACTTC.

This clonotype was seen at least ten times. The chain joins TRBV5-6 to TRBJ2-3; the D is unclear. The CDR3 sequence is 14 residues long. CDR1 is SGHDT and CDR2 is YYEEEE in the germline V gene. V was clipped by 3 bases and J by 0 bases, with 8 bases between them. CDR3 loop: CASSWRTSTDTQYF. As DNA, the CDR3 is TGTGCCAGCAGCTGGCGGACGAGCACAGATACGCAGTATTTT.

This clonotype has only a few counts. CDR3 amino acids: CASSLSASRGTEAFF. In nucleotides, the CDR3 is TGTGCCAGCAGTTTATCGGCGTCGAGGGGCACTGAAGCTTTCTTT. This sequence joins TRBV27 and TRBJ1-1, with a tentative D call TRBD1 (5 bases). The V end was cut by 0 bases, the J end by 4 bases, with 12 bases between. Germline V gene lookup returns CDR1 MNHEY and CDR2 SMNVEV (reference sequence). This CDR3 has 15 amino acids.

The chain carries TRBV9 and TRBJ2-1, with D possibly called TRBD1 or TRBD2 (5 bases each). Germline lookup yields CDR1 SGDLS and CDR2 YYNGEE. The V end was cut by 2 bases, the J end by 8 bases, with 11 bases between. The CDR3 has 13 residues. The CDR3 region is CASSVWGSDEQFF. In nucleotides, the CDR3 is TGTGCCAGCAGCGTTTGGGGGTCCGATGAGCAGTTCTTC.

J is TRBJ2-3 and V is TRBV5-1; the D gene could be TRBD1 or TRBD2 (6 bases each). This CDR3 comprises 16 residues. Between the trimmed V and J ends, which lost 3 bases and 5 bases, there was a span of 19 bases. The V gene's germline CDR1 is SGHRS and CDR2 YFSETQ. The CDR3 here is CASSWVTGAGKDTQYF. The CDR3 nucleotides are TGCGCCAGCAGCTGGGTGACGGGGGCCGGGAAAGATACGCAGTATTTT.

This clonotype was counted only a few times. This chain links TRBV7-9 with TRBJ2-5, with D possibly matching TRBD2 (5 bases). The V and J ends lost 5 bases and 1 base respectively, with 23 bases between them. Germline V gene sequence: CDR1 SEHNR, CDR2 FQNEAQ (reference sequence). The CDR3 covers 18 residues. The CDR3 bases are TGTGCCAGCAGCCCGAAGTGGCGCGGGTCCCCTGGCCAAGAGACCCAGTACTTC. Encoded protein: CASSPKWRGSPGQETQYF.

This clonotype was picked up a small number of times. This chain links TRBV20-1 with TRBJ1-5, with 9 positions matching TRBD1. Trimming took 2 bases from V and 3 from J; bases not matched to a gene: 5. The CDR3 has 15 amino acids. Germline V CDR1 and CDR2: DFQATT, SNEGSKA (reference sequence). The CDR3 sequence: CSARKTGGVNQPQHF. CDR3 in DNA: TGCAGTGCTAGAAAGACAGGGGGTGTCAATCAGCCCCAGCATTTT.

This clonotype was seen a few times. The chain uses TRBV6-2 or TRBV6-3 and TRBJ2-3; D is possibly TRBD2 (5 bases). Trimming removed 6 bases from V and 6 bases from J, with 10 bases in between. This CDR3 is built from 12 residues. Germline V CDR1 and CDR2: MNHEY, SVGEGT. The CDR3 DNA sequence: TGTGCCAGCAGACGAACGGGGGATACGCAGTATTTT. Translated: CASRRTGDTQYF.

At least ten counts were recorded for this clonotype. This chain links TRBV7-2 with TRBJ1-2; tentatively, D is TRBD1 (6 bases). V lost 5 bases to trimming and J lost 8 bases, with 18 bases between them. The CDR3 is 14 amino acids. The germline gives CDR1 SGHTA, CDR2 FQGNSA. The CDR3 sequence: CASSIRQDYVGYTF. The CDR3 coding sequence is TGTGCCAGCAGCATTAGACAGGACTATGTAGGCTACACCTTC.

In this sample, this clonotype turned up many times. The chain couples TRBV6-1 to TRBJ1-5, with no clear D. V was pared by 5 bases and J by 9 bases, with 8 bases between. The CDR3 covers 11 residues. In germline, CDR1 is MNHNS, CDR2 SASEGT. The CDR3 sequence is CASSLLWPQHF. CDR3 in DNA: TGTGCCAGCAGTCTCCTCTGGCCCCAGCATTTT.

This clonotype was detected a few times. The V gene is TRBV24-1, the J gene TRBJ2-1; maybe TRBD2 (5 bases). The CDR3 spans 16 residues. Trimming took 5 bases from V and 2 from J, leaving 15 bases between them. Germline V gene data show CDR1 as KGHDR and CDR2 as SFDVKD. Written as DNA, the CDR3 is TGTGCCACCAGTGGAAAGGGCGGGCGGGCCTACAATGAGCAGTTCTTC. Translated, it gives CATSGKGGRAYNEQFF.

This clonotype has ten or more counts. The rearrangement links TRBV29-1 to TRBJ1-5, with 8 bases fitting TRBD1. The CDR3 runs 13 residues. The junction had 3 bases not matched to a gene; V was cut back by 4 bases and J by 4 bases. Germline loops: CDR1 SQVTM, CDR2 ANQGSEA. This CDR3 reads CSVAQGANQPQHF. CDR3 nucleotide sequence: TGCAGCGTTGCTCAGGGGGCAAATCAGCCCCAGCATTTT.

Many counts were recorded for this clonotype. The chain links TRBV6-6 to TRBJ1-1, with TRBD1 as a possible D gene (6 bases). V lost 0 bases and J 5 bases, leaving 13 bases between the germline ends. Looked up from germline, CDR1 is MNHNY and CDR2 is SVGAGI (reference sequence). CDR3 length: 15 amino acids. The CDR3, as DNA: TGTGCCAGCAGTTACTCTAGGGGAGGGGGGACTGAAGCTTTCTTT. It yields the protein CASSYSRGGGTEAFF.

V usage is TRBV11-2 and J usage is TRBJ2-7; D perhaps matches TRBD1 (6 bases). The CDR3 totals 15 residues. Trimming pared 10 bases from V and 0 bases from J, leaving 19 bases between. Germline loops: CDR1 SGHAT, CDR2 FQNNGV. CDR3 sequence (DNA): TGTGCCAACAGTTTCTCCGTGGACAGCTCCTACGAGCAGTACTTC. Protein product: CANSFSVDSSYEQYF. Together with reference TRBV11-2 and TRBJ2-7, the CDR3 gives the full variable domain: EAGVAQSPRYKIIEKRQSVAFWCNPISGHATLYWYQQILGQGPKLLIQFQNNGVVDDSQLPKDRFSAERLKGVDSTLKIQPAKLEDSAVYLCANSFSVDSSYEQYFGPGTRLTVT.

This clonotype came up many times. The chain recombines TRBV4-3 with TRBJ2-7; D might be TRBD2 (6 bases). V shed 0 bases and J shed 2 bases, with 17 bases lying between them. CDR3 length: 17 residues. The V gene's germline CDR1 is LGHNA and CDR2 YSLEER. Here the CDR3 reads CASSQERGSGPTYEQYF. The CDR3 DNA follows: TGCGCCAGCAGCCAAGAGAGAGGAAGCGGGCCGACCTACGAGCAGTACTTC.

This clonotype was seen many times. The chain is built from TRBV3-1 and TRBJ2-1, with no clear D. The CDR3 is made up of 15 amino acids. The V gene's germline CDR1 is LGHDT and CDR2 YNNKEL (reference sequence). Trimming removed 2 bases from V and 0 bases from J, with 8 bases in between. CDR3 sequence reads: CASSQKPSSYNEQFF. The CDR3 DNA sequence: TGTGCCAGCAGCCAAAAACCCAGCTCCTACAATGAGCAGTTCTTC.

This clonotype was seen ten or more times. This chain uses TRBV29-1 with TRBJ2-7, with TRBD1 identical over 8 bases. The trim removed 4 bases at V and 2 bases at J, leaving 4 bases unmatched. Germline CDR1 reads SQVTM; CDR2 reads ANQGSEA. The CDR3 spans 13 residues. In DNA form, the CDR3 reads TGCAGCGTTGCGGGACAGGCACCCTACGAGCAGTACTTC. Translation gives CSVAGQAPYEQYF.